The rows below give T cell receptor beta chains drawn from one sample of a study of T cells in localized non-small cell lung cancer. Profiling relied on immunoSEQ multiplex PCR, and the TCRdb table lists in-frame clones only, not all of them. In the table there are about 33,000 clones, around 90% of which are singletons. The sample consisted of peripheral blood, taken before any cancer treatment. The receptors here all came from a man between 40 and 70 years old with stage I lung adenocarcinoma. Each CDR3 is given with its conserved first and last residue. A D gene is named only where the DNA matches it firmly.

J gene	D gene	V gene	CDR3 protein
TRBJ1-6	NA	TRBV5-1	CASSLEQTYNSPLHF
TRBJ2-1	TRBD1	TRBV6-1	CASSETGTGGWGEQFF
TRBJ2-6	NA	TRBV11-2	CASSSAPGAGANVLTF
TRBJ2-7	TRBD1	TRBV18	CASSPLDRGGYEQYF
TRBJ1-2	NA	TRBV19	CASSPDNLLRGYGYTF
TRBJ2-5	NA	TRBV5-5	CASRGGGSQETQYF
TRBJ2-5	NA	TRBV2	CASSTRPEARETQYF
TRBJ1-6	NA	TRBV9	CASSVARGSGSPLHF
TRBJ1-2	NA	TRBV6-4	CASRVSLQAGGYTF
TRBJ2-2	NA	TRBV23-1	CASSHVKLGIHRGPDAGELFF
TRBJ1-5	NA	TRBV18	CASSQGVAQPQHF
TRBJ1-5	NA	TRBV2	CASKGQPQHF
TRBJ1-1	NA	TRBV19	CASSTNGQGKTEAFF
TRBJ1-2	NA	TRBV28	CASSLIGGTTLDGYTF
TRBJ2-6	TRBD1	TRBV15	CATSSIRQGNPSGANVLTF
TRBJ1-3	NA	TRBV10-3	CAINPASGNTIYF
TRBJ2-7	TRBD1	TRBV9	CASSVEGTGRDNEQYF
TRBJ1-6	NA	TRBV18	CASSTGTEGPLHF
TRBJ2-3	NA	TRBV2	CASSGITDTQYF
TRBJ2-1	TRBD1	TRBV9	CASSERDRGFDEQFF
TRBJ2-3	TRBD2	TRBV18	CASSPVAGRGDTQYF
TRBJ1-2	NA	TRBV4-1	CASSQPGTNYGYTF
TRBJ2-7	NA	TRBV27	CASRGDSSYEQYF
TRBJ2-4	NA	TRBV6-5	CASSSSHLNIQYF
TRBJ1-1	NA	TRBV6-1	CATRDANEAFF
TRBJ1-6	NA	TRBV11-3	CASSSQTGVQLSPLHF
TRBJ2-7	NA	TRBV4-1	CASSPPGRNYEQYF
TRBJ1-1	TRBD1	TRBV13	CASSPWGQMNTEAFF
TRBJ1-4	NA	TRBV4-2	CASSQVQGPNEKLFF
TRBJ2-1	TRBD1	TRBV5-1	CASSLAPGQGHYNEQFF
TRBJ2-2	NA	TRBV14	CASSPGPIGGTGELFF
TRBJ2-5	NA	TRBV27	CASSLSIQETQYF
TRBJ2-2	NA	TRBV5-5	CASSLGFSGELFF
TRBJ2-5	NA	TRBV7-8	CASSLGGQETQYF
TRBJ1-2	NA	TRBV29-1	CSVSDGHYGYTF
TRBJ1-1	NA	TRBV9	CASSVVPSDTEAFF
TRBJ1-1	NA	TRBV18	CASSTGVGPDTEAFF
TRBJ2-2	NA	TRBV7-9	CASSFTLGQVRDTGELFF
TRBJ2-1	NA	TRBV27	CASSLRDEQFF
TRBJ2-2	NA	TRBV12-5	CASEDVNTGELFF